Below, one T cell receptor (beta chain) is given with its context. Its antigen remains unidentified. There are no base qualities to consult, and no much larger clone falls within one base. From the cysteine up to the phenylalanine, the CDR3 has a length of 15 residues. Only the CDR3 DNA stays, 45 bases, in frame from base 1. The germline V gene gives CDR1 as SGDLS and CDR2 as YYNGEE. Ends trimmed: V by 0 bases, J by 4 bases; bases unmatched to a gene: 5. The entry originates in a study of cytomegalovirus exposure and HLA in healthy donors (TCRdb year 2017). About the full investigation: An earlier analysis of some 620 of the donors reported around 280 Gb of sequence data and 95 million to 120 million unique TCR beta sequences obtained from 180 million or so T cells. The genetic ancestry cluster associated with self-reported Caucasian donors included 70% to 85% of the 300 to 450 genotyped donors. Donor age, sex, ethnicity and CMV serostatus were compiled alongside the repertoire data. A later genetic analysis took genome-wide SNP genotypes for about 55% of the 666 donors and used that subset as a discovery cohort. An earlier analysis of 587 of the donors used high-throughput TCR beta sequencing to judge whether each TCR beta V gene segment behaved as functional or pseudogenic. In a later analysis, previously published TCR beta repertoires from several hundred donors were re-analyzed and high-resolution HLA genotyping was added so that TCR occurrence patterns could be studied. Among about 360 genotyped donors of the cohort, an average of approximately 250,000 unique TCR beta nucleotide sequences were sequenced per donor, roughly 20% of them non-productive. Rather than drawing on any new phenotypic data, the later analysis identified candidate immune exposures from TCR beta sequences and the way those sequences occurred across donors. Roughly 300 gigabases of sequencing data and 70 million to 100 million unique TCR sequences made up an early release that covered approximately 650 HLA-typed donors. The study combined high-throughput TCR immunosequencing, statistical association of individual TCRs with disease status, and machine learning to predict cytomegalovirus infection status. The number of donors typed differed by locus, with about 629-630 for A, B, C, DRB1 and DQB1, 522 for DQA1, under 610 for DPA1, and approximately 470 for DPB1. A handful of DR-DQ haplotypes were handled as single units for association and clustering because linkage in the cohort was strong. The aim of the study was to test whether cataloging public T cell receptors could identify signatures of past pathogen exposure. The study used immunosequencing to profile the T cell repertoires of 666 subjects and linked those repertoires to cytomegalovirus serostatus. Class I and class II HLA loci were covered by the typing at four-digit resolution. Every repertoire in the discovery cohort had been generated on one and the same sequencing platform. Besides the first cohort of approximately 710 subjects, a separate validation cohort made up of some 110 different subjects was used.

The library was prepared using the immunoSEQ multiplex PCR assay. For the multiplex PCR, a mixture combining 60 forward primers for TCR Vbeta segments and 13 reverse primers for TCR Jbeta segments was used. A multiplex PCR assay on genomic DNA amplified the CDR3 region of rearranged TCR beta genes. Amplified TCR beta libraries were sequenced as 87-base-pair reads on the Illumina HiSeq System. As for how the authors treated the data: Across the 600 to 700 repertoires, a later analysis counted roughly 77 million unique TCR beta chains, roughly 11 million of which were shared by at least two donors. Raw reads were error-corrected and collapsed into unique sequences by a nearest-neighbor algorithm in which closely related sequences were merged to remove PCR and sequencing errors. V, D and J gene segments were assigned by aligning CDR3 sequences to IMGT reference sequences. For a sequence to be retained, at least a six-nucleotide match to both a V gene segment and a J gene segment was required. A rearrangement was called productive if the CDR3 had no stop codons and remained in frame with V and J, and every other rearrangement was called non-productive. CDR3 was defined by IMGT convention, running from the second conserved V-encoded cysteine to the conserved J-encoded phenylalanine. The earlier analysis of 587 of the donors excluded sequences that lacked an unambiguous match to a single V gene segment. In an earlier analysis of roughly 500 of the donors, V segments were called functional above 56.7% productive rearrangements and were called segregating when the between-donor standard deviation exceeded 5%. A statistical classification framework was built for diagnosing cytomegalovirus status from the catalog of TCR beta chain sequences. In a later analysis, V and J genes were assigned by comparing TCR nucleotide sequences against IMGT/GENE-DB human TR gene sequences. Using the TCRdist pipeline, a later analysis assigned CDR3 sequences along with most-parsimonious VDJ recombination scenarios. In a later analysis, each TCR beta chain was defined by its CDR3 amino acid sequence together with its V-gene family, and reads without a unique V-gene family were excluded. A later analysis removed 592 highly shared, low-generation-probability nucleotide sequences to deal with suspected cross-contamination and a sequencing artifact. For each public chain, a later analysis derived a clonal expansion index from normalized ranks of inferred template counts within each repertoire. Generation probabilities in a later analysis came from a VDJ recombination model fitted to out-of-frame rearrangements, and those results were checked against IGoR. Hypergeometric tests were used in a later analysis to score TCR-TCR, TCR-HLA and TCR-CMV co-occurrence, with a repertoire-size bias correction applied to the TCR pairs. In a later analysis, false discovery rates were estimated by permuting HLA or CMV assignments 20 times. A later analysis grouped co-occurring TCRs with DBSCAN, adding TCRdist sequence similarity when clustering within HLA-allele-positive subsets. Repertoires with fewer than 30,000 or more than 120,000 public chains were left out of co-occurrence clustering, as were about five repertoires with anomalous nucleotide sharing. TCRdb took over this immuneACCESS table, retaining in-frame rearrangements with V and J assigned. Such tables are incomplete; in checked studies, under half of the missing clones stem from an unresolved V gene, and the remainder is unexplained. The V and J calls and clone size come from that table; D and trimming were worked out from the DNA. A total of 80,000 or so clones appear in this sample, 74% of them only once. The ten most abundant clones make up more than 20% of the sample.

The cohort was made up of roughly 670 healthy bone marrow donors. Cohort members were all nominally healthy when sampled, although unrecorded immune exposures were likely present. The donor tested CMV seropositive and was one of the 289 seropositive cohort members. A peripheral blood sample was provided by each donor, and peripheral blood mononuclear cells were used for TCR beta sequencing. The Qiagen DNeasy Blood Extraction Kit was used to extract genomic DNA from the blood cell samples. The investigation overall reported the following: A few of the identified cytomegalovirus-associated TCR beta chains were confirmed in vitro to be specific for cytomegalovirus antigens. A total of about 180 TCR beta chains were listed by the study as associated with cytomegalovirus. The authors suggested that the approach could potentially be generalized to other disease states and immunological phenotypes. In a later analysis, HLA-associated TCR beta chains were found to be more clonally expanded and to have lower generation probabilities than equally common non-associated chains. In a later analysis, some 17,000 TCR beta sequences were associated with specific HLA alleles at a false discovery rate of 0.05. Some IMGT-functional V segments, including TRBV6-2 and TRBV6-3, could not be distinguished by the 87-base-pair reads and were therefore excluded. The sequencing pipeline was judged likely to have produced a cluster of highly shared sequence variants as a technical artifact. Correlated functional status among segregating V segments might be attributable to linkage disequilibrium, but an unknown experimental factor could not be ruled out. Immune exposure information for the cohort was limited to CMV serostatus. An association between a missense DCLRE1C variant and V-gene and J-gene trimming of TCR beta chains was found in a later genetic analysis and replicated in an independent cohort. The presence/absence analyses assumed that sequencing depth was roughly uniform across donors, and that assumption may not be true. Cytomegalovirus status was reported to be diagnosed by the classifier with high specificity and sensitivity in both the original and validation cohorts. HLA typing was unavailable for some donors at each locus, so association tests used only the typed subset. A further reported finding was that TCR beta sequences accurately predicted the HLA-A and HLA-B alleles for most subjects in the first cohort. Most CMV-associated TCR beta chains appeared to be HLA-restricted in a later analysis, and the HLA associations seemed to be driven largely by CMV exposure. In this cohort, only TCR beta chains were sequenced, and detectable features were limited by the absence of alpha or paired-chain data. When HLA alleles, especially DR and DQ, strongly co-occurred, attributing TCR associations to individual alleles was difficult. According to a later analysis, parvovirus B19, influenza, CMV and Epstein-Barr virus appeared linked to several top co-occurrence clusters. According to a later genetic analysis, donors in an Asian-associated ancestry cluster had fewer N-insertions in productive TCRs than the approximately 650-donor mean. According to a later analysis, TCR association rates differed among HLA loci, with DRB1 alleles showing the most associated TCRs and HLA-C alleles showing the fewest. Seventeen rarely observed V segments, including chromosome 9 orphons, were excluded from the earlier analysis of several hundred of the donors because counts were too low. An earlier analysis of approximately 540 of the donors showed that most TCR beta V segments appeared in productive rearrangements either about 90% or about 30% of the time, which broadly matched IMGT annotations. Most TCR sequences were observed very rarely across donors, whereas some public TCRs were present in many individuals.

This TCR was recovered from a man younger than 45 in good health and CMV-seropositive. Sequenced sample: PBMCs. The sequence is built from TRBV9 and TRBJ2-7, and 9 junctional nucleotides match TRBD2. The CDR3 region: CASSVGASGKYEQYF. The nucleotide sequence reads TGTGCCAGCAGCGTAGGGGCTAGCGGGAAGTACGAGCAGTACTTC.